The TCR beta chain described here comes from a study of identical twins. This CDR3 is built from 12 residues. V was trimmed by 7 bases and J by 5 bases, leaving 11 bases between them. TCRdb ran MiXCR on the 5' RACE reads and lists one entry per CDR3 protein. The data show under 900,000 distinct CDR3 sequences, 15% to 20% seen once. This clonotype was counted only a few times. The same specimen was also included in a second study, on T cells expressing NK-cell markers. Per that paper: The study found these clonotypes also leading the CD3+CD56-NKG2C+ fraction in a handful of donors. No clear determination of HCMV specificity was made for expanded NKG2C+ T cell clones.

The clonotype originates from a young woman in good health. This chain uses TRBV12-3 or TRBV12-4 with TRBJ2-5; D possibly corresponds to TRBD2 (6 bases). Sequencing was performed on PBMCs. This chain's CDR3 is CASTRGLETQYF. The CDR3 bases are TGTGCCAGCACGCGGGGCCTTGAGACCCAGTACTTC.